This TCR beta chain came from a study of CD8 T cells in Susac syndrome (dated by TCRdb to between 2018 and 2021). The study in broad terms: Of the Susac syndrome patients who were sequenced, eight were in clinical remission while about six had clinically active disease. Repertoire sequencing was used to test whether CD8+ T cell activation and differentiation in Susac syndrome was antigen driven. At blood withdrawal, Susac syndrome patients were either therapy-naive, taking corticosteroids (in some cases with IVIg as well), or taking IVIg alone. What the research found in general, with its limitations: In the CD4+ T cell repertoire of Susac syndrome patients, clonal expansion was not detected. The number of individuals in the TCR sequencing and HLA analysis was recognized as being relatively small.

High-throughput TCR beta sequencing profiled peripheral blood CD8+ and CD4+ T cells from healthy donors, Susac syndrome patients and multiple sclerosis patients. The Susac syndrome patients fulfilled recently defined diagnostic criteria for either definite or probable disease. CD8+ TEMRA cells were enriched by FACS, while bulk CD8+ and CD4+ T cells were purified by magnetic negative isolation. Blood was drawn into EDTA tubes, processed within 24 hours, and PBMCs were isolated by density gradient centrifugation. PBMCs intended for TCR sequencing were frozen in liquid nitrogen and were later thawed in a 37 degrees C water bath. A purity of at least 90% was achieved for sorted or isolated CD4+, CD8+ and CD8+ TEMRA cells. RNA was extracted using the RNeasy kit, and 0.5 to 1 microgram was reverse transcribed with random hexamers. The immunoSEQ multiplex PCR assay, covering 54 Vbeta and 13 Jbeta segments, was used to amplify TCR beta CDR3 regions. Bias from PCR amplification was corrected by using a synthetic template baseline for primer optimization and for computational correction. Regarding the original processing steps: Only productive sequences were kept, with reads annotated to V, D and J genes according to IMGT and analyzed in immunoSEQ Analyzer. Clonality was computed as one minus Shannon entropy normalized by log2 of the number of productive unique sequences. For each patient and control, public and private clones were evaluated among the 100 most prevalent clones. Clones were defined as Susac-specific when absent from the healthy and MS cohorts, from approximately 1,100 published viral clones and from other ImmuneACCESS disease sequences. Using fastp at Q25 and MiXCR, TCRdb reprocessed the public reads and kept productive beta chains. Rows with one shared CDR3 protein collapse into an entry with the most common genes and DNA. The V and J calls come from TCRdb's annotation, not from the publication. This sample has some 94,000 distinct CDR3 sequences in its table, and roughly 94% of those were observed once. The top ten clones comprise less than 0.4% of the sample.

This clonotype was counted a single time. Its specific antigen is unknown. Base qualities are not at hand, and no much larger clone is one base apart. One read alone provides weak support. CDR1 and CDR2 were assigned from the germline V gene (reference sequence) as LGHDT and YNNKEL. V gives up 5 bases and J gives up 0 bases, and the segment between their germline ends measures 14 bases. Including the terminal cysteine and phenylalanine, the CDR3 comprises 16 residues. The sequence is cut down to CDR3 DNA, 48 bases in frame from base 1. The rearrangement joined TRBV3-1 to TRBJ2-1, and perhaps TRBD1 as D gene, on 6 matching bases. The source of this sequence is a human donor with Susac syndrome. The sequenced sample consisted of CD4+ T cells from PBMCs. At the DNA level, the sequence is TGTGCCAGCAGCTCCACAGGGATTCCCTCCTACAATGAGCAGTTCTTC. It is translated as CASSSTGIPSYNEQFF.